Presented here are 16 T cell receptor beta chains from one specimen sequenced in a study of cytomegalovirus exposure and HLA in healthy donors. PCR involved 60 Vbeta and 13 Jbeta primers. Assay: immunoSEQ multiplex PCR; the TCRdb copy retains only in-frame clones and omits some. Of under 250,000 clones listed, around 73% are singletons. The sequenced sample consisted of PBMCs. These TCRs come from a woman younger than 45 in good health and CMV-seronegative.

The CDR3 is CASTIRTSGGYNEQFF. The CDR3 DNA is TGTGCCAGTACCATAAGGACTAGCGGGGGGTACAATGAGCAGTTCTTC. The V and J genes are TRBV19 and TRBJ2-1; 14 nucleotides line up with TRBD2. V shed 7 bases and J 4 bases; nucleotides not matched to a gene: 6. Germline CDR1 is LNHDA and CDR2 is SQIVND (reference sequence). The length of the CDR3 is 16 residues.

Here the CDR3 reads CASSSTGTGYGYTF. The CDR3 DNA is TGTGCCAGCAGCTCTACCGGGACAGGCTATGGCTACACCTTC. The V and J genes are TRBV7-9 and TRBJ1-2; 8 positions agree with TRBD1. The CDR3 extends over 14 amino acids. CDR1 SEHNR and CDR2 FQNEAQ come from the germline V gene (reference sequence). After removal of 4 bases from V and 4 bases from J, the junction contained 5 bases not matched to a gene. Complete variable domain (other parts from reference TRBV7-9 and TRBJ1-2): DTGVSQNPRHKITKRGQNVTFRCDPISEHNRLYWYRQTLGQGPEFLTYFQNEAQLEKSRLLSDRFSAERPKGSFSTLEIQRTEQGDSAMYLCASSSTGTGYGYTFGSGTRLTVV.

The genes are TRBV28 and TRBJ2-3, with D possibly TRBD2 on 6 matching bases. The CDR3 totals 16 residues. The germline V and J ends were trimmed by 2 bases and 0 bases, with 12 bases remaining between them. Per the germline V gene, CDR1 is MDHEN and CDR2 is SYDVKM. CDR3 sequence (DNA): TGTGCCAGCAGTTTAAGGAGCGGGTACAGCACAGATACGCAGTATTTT. It yields the protein CASSLRSGYSTDTQYF. The complete variable domain, with remaining parts taken from reference TRBV28 and TRBJ2-3, reads DVKVTQSSRYLVKRTGEKVFLECVQDMDHENMFWYRQDPGLGLRLIYFSYDVKMKEKGDIPEGYSVSREKKERFSLILESASTNQTSMYLCASSLRSGYSTDTQYFGPGTRLTVL.

This chain links TRBV7-3 with TRBJ1-2, with 8 positions matching TRBD1. V was pared by 2 bases and J by 3 bases, with 2 bases of the junction left unmatched. Germline CDR1 SGHTA, CDR2 FQGTGA. This CDR3 is 14 amino acids long. The CDR3 region is CASSLGTGDYGYTF. CDR3 sequence (DNA): TGTGCCAGCAGCTTAGGGACAGGAGACTATGGCTACACCTTC.

This rearrangement joins TRBV4-1 to TRBJ2-7; 10 nucleotides align to TRBD2. This CDR3 is 15 amino acids long. V dropped 0 bases and J dropped 4; count of bases not matched to a gene: 3. Germline loops: CDR1 MGHRA, CDR2 YSYEKL. CDR3 sequence: CASSQEASGSYEQYF. The CDR3 DNA sequence: TGCGCCAGCAGCCAAGAGGCTAGCGGGAGTTACGAGCAGTACTTC.

The chain joins TRBV5-1 to TRBJ1-1; a weak D match, TRBD1 (5 bases). This CDR3 has 12 residues. Per the germline V gene, CDR1 is SGHRS and CDR2 is YFSETQ. V gave up 5 bases and J gave up 2 bases, with 7 bases separating them. The CDR3 is CASRQGNTEAFF. The CDR3 DNA reads as TGCGCCAGCAGGCAGGGCAACACTGAAGCTTTCTTT.

The chain couples TRBV6-5 to TRBJ2-3; D possibly corresponds to TRBD1 (6 bases). Per germline, CDR1 MNHEY and CDR2 SVGAGI. The length of the CDR3 is 14 residues. V was clipped by 5 bases and J by 4 bases, with 13 bases between them. The CDR3 region is CASSRVNRADTQYF. The CDR3 bases are TGTGCCAGCAGTAGGGTCAACAGGGCAGATACGCAGTATTTT.

J is TRBJ2-7 and V is TRBV4-1, with TRBD1 identical over 7 bases. The V and J ends lost 0 bases and 10 bases, in that order; junction bases with no gene match: 12. CDR1 is MGHRA and CDR2 is YSYEKL in the germline V gene. This CDR3 is built from 15 residues. Here the CDR3 DNA reads TGCGCCAGCAGCCAAGATCACCGACAGGGCCGCCCTCAGTACTTC. Translating it yields CASSQDHRQGRPQYF.

This chain links TRBV7-8 with TRBJ2-3, with 8 bases identical to TRBD1. The CDR3 length is 16 residues. The germline V gene has CDR1 SGHVS and CDR2 FQNEAQ. With 4 bases clipped from V and 3 bases from J, the junction kept 9 bases outside the gene matches. The CDR3 sequence is CASSSRQGALTDTQYF. Written as DNA, the CDR3 is TGTGCCAGCAGCTCCCGCCAGGGGGCTCTTACAGATACGCAGTATTTT.

The rearrangement joins TRBV2 to TRBJ2-5; the match to TRBD2 covers 9 bases. The assigned J gene may be wrong: the sequence end matches TRBJ2-7 better. The CDR3 length is 15 residues. The V gene's germline CDR1 is SNHLY and CDR2 FYNNEI. CDR3 sequence (DNA): TGTGCCAGCAAAGCAATAGCGGGAGTAACCGACGAGCAGTACTTC. Encoded protein: CASKAIAGVTDEQYF.

This clone was seen only a few times. This chain connects TRBV7-6 to TRBJ2-7, with TRBD2 matching over 12 bases. The V gene's germline CDR1 is SGHVS and CDR2 FNYEAQ. The CDR3 length is 17 residues. J gave up 3 bases and V 1 base, and 7 bases lay outside the gene matches. CDR3 nucleotides: TGTGCCAGCAGCTTAGGAGCCCCGGGACTAGCGGGCTACGAGCAGTACTTC. Translation gives CASSLGAPGLAGYEQYF. The whole variable domain, filled in from reference TRBV7-6 and TRBJ2-7, reads GAGVSQSPRYKVTKRGQDVALRCDPISGHVSLYWYRQALGQGPEFLTYFNYEAQQDKSGLPNDRFSAERPEGSISTLTIQRTEQRDSAMYRCASSLGAPGLAGYEQYFGPGTRLTVT.

The DNA of the CDR3 is TGTGCCAGCAGTGTTGGTGGGGGACTAGCGGGGGGTAAAGAGACCCAGTACTTC. Its translation is CASSVGGGLAGGKETQYF. The genes are TRBV2 and TRBJ2-5, with TRBD2 matching over 15 bases. V dropped 4 bases and J dropped 3; count of bases not matched to a gene: 9. This CDR3 has 18 amino acids. The germline gives CDR1 SNHLY, CDR2 FYNNEI.

J is TRBJ1-5 and V is TRBV19; TRBD1 matches 9 bases. The CDR3 loop spans 18 amino acids. The V segment lost 2 bases and the J segment 3 bases; nucleotides outside the gene matches: 11. Germline lookup yields CDR1 LNHDA and CDR2 SQIVND (reference sequence). The DNA for the CDR3 is TGTGCCAGTAGTATATCCCCCTTCGACAGGGGGAACAATCAGCCCCAGCATTTT. Translating it yields CASSISPFDRGNNQPQHF.

This chain links TRBV28 with TRBJ2-7; D gene uncertain. CDR3 size: 12 residues. V was trimmed by 6 bases and J by 4 bases, leaving 10 bases between them. Germline lookup yields CDR1 MDHEN and CDR2 SYDVKM. The CDR3 coding sequence is TGTGCCAGCAGCCGCGAGATTTACGAGCAGTACTTC. Protein: CASSREIYEQYF.

This chain links TRBV27 with TRBJ1-2; possible D gene TRBD1, 6 bases. Trimming cost V 4 bases and J 8 bases, with 17 bases left between them. The germline CDR1 and CDR2 sequences are MNHEY and SMNVEV (reference sequence). CDR3 length equals 14 residues. CDR3 region: CASSWRGGAHGYTF. CDR3 in DNA: TGTGCCAGCAGTTGGAGGGGGGGCGCGCACGGCTACACCTTC.

On this clone: The sample carries other DNA sequences with the same CDR3. The chain employs TRBV28 and TRBJ2-7, with 8 positions matching TRBD2. Trimming at V came to 1 base and at J to 5 bases, leaving 7 bases not matched to a gene. The CDR3 length is 15 residues. From germline, CDR1 is MDHEN and CDR2 SYDVKM. CDR3 coding DNA: TGTGCCAGCAGTTTATTTGTAGCGGGACGGAACGAGCAGTACTTC. Translation: CASSLFVAGRNEQYF.